This T cell receptor (beta chain) was profiled in a study of blood T cell repertoires in COVID-19. Study overall: Collection of acute and convalescent COVID-19 samples took place in the United States, Italy and Spain. T cells, B-cell-depleted T cells, or PBMCs supplied cDNA or gDNA.

Original handling: Reference gene primer amplification in the assay estimated nucleated cell counts. Some clones are missing from TCRdb's copy, which holds only in-frame ones; the method was immunoSEQ multiplex PCR. D and trimming were read from the DNA, whereas the V and J calls and clone size are those reported in that table. There are over 90,000 clones in the sample; 70% to 85% occur only once, and around 9.8% lies in the top ten. The source of this sequence is a man aged 60-69 years with active or convalescent COVID-19. The sample was peripheral blood.

The CDR3 DNA sequence: TGTGCCAGCAGCTTTAGCGGGAACGAGCAGTACGTC. Translation gives CASSFSGNEQYV. The chain is built from TRBV11-2 and TRBJ2-7, with 8 bases lining up with TRBD2. Trimming at V came to 3 bases and at J to 5 bases, leaving 0 bases not matched to a gene. Germline V gives CDR1 SGHAT, CDR2 FQNNGV. The CDR3 is 12 amino acids.